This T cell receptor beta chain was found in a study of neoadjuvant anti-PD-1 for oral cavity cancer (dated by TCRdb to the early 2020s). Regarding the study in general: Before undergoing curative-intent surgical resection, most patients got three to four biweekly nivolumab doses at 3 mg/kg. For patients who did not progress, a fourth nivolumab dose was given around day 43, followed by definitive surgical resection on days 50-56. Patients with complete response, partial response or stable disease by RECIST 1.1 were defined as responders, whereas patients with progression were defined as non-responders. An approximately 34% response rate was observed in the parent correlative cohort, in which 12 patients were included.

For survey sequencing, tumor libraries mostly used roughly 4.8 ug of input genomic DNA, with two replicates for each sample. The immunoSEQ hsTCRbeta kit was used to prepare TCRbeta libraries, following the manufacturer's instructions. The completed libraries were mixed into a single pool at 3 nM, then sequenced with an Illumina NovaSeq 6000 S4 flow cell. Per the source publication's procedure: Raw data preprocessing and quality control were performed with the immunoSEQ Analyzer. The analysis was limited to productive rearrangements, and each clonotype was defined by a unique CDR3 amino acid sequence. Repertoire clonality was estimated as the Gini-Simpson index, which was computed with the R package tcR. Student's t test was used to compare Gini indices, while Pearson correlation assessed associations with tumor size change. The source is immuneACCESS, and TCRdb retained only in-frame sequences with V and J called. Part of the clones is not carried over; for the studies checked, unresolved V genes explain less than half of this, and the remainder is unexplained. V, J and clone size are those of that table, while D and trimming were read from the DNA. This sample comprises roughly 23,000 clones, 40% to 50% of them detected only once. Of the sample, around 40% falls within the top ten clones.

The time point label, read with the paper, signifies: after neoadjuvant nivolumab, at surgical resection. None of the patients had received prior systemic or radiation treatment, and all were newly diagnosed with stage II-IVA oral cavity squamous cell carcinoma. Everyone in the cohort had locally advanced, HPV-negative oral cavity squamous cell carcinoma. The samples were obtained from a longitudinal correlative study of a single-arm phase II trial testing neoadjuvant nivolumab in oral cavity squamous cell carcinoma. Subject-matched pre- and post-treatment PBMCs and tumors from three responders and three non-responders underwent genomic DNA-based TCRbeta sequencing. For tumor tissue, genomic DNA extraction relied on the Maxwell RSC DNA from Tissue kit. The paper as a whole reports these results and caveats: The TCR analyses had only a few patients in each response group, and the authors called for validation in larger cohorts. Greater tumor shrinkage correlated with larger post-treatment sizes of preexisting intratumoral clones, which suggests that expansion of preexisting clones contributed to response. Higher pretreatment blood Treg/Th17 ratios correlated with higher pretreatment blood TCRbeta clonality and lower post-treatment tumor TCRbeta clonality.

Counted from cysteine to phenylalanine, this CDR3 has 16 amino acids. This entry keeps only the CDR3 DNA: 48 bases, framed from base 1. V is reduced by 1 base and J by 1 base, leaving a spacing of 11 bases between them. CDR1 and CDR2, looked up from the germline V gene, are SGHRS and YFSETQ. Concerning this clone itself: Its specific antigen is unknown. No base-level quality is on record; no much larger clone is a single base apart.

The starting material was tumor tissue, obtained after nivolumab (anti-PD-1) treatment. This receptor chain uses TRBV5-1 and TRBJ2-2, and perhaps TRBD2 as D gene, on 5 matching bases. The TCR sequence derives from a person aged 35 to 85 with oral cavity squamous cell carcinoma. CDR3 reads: CASSLTRTGNTGELFF. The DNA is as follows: TGCGCCAGCAGCTTGACTCGGACTGGGAACACCGGGGAGCTGTTTTTT.